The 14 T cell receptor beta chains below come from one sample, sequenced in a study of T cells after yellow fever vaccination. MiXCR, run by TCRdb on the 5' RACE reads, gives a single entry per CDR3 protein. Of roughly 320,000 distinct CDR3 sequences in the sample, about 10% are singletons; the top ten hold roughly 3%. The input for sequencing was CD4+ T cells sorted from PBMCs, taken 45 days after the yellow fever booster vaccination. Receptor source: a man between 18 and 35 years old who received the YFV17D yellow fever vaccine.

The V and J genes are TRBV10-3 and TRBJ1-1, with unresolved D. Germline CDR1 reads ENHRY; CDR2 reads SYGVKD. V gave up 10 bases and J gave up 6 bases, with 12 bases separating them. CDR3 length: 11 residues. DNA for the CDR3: TGTGCCAGCGGAGAGGTATCTGAAGCTTTCTTT. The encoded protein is CASGEVSEAFF.

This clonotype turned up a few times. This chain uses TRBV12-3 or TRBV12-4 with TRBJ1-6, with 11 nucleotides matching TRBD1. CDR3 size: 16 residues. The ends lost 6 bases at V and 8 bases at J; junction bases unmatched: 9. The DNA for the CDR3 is TGTGCCAGCAGCCAAGGGGGACAGGGGGTCTATTCACCCCTCCACTTT. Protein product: CASSQGGQGVYSPLHF.

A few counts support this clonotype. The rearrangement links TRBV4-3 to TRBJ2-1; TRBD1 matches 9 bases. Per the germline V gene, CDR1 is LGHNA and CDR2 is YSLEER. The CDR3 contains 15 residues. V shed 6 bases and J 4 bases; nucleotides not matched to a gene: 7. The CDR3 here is CASRRDRDFYNEQFF. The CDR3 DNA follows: TGCGCCAGCAGGAGGGACAGGGACTTTTACAATGAGCAGTTCTTC.

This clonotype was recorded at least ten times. The CDR3 bases are TGTGCCAGCTCACCCGGGACAGCCCCCGAGGATGGCTACACCTTC. Translating it yields CASSPGTAPEDGYTF. The V gene is TRBV18, the J gene TRBJ1-2; 7 bases line up with TRBD1. The CDR3 runs 15 residues. From germline, CDR1 is KGHSH and CDR2 LQKENI. The V segment lost 3 bases and the J segment 6 bases; nucleotides outside the gene matches: 10.

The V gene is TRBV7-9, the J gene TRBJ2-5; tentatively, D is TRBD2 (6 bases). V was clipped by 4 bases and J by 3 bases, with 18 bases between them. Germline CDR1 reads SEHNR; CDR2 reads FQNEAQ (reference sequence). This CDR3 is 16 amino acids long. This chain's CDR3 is CASSSGAWRGEETQYF. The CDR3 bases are TGTGCCAGCAGCTCCGGGGCTTGGCGGGGCGAAGAGACCCAGTACTTC.

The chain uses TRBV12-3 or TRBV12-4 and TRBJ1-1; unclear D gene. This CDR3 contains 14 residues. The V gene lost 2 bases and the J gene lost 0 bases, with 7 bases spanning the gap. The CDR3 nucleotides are TGTGCCAGCAGTTTATGGGCCCTGAACACTGAAGCTTTCTTT. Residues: CASSLWALNTEAFF.

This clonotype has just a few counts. The CDR3 region is CASSIQGAVGSPLHF. DNA for the CDR3: TGCGCCAGCAGCATACAGGGGGCCGTTGGGTCACCCCTCCACTTT. The chain employs TRBV5-1 and TRBJ1-6, with 9 bases that match TRBD1. The CDR3 loop spans 15 amino acids. Trimming at V came to 4 bases and at J to 10 bases, leaving 9 bases not matched to a gene. The germline V gene has CDR1 SGHRS and CDR2 YFSETQ.

CDR3 region: CAKTRDRAYNEQFF. CDR3 DNA: TGTGCCAAGACGCGGGACAGGGCCTACAATGAGCAGTTCTTC. V is TRBV2 and J is TRBJ2-1; 9 nucleotides match TRBD1. Trimming removed 10 bases from V and 2 bases from J; junction bases left unmatched: 6. CDR3 length: 14 residues. Germline CDR1 SNHLY, CDR2 FYNNEI.

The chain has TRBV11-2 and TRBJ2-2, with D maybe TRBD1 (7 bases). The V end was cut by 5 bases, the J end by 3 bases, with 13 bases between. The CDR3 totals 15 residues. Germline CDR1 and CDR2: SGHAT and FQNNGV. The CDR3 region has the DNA TGTGCCAGCAGCCCCAGGGGGGCGGACACCGGGGAGCTGTTTTTT. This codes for CASSPRGADTGELFF.

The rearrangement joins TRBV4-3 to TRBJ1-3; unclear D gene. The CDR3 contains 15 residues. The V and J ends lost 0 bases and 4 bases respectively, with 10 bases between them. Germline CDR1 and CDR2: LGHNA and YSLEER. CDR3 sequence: CASSQDAVGGNTIYF. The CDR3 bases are TGCGCCAGCAGCCAAGATGCGGTAGGAGGAAACACCATATATTTT.

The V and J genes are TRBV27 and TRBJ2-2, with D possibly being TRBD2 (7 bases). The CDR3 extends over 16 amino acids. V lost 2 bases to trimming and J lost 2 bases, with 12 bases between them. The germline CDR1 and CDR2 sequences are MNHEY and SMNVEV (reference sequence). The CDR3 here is CASSLVGGPNTGELFF. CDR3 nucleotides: TGTGCCAGCAGTTTAGTCGGGGGGCCAAACACCGGGGAGCTGTTTTTT.

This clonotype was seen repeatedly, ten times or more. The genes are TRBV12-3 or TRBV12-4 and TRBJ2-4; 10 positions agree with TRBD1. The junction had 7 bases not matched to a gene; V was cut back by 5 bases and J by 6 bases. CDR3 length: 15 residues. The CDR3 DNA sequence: TGTGCCAGCAGTCCCCGATGGACAGGGGGAAACATTCAGTACTTC. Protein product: CASSPRWTGGNIQYF.

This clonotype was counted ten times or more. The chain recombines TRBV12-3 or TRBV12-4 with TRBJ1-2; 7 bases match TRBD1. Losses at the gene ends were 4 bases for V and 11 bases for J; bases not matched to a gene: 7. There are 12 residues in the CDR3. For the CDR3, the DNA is TGTGCCAGCAGTTCAGGGGGGGGATTATACACCTTC. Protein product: CASSSGGGLYTF.

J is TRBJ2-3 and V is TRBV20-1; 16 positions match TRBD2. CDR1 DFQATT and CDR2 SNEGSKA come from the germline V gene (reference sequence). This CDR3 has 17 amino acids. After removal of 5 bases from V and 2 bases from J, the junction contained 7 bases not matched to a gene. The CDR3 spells CSAPTGTSGGATDTQYF. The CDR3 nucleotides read TGCAGTGCTCCAACCGGGACTAGCGGGGGGGCCACAGATACGCAGTATTTT.